A selection of T cell receptor beta chains follows, all from one sample in a study of early T cells in non-severe SARS-CoV-2 infection. TCRdb re-called the 5' RACE reads with MiXCR, one entry per CDR3 protein. The sample contains 100,000 to 150,000 distinct CDR3 sequences, about 16% of which appear only once. Sequencing was done on a sample of whole blood. Every receptor here comes from an adult who was a healthcare worker with PCR-confirmed SARS-CoV-2 infection or an uninfected control (not recorded which). Each CDR3 is given without its conserved first and last residue. Clone sizes are given selectively: once, few, many, or a class where the clone is expanded.

size | J | V | CDR3
few | TRBJ2-7 | TRBV6-2/TRBV6-3 | ASRDLARAYEQY
. | TRBJ1-5 | TRBV12-3/TRBV12-4 | ASSLALTGRNQPQH
few | TRBJ2-7 | TRBV12-3/TRBV12-4 | ASSASGTTYEQY
few | TRBJ2-3 | TRBV7-8 | ASSRVRAGVNTDTQY
. | TRBJ2-1 | TRBV5-1 | ASTGPSGNEQF
few | TRBJ1-2 | TRBV3-1 | ASSHSESAGTYGYT
. | TRBJ2-2 | TRBV11-2 | ASSARTSGNTGELF
. | TRBJ2-1 | TRBV3-1 | ASSQSELNNEQF
. | TRBJ1-1 | TRBV30 | AWSVPKNTEAF
few | TRBJ2-3 | TRBV7-9 | ASSLARGTDTQY
few | TRBJ2-5 | TRBV6-1 | ASSEPIQETQY
many | TRBJ2-3 | TRBV5-6 | ASSLEGLALDTQY
. | TRBJ1-2 | TRBV20-1 | SARDPRKPIPYGYT
few | TRBJ1-1 | TRBV10-2 | ASSVGAHTEAF
. | TRBJ2-7 | TRBV12-3/TRBV12-4 | ASSLYGSPTREQY
few | TRBJ2-7 | TRBV7-2 | ASSLLRYEQY
few | TRBJ1-1 | TRBV6-6 | ASSPQTDRGTEAF
. | TRBJ1-1 | TRBV6-5 | ASRGGGGSNEAF
few | TRBJ1-6 | TRBV11-2 | ASSFSRGKRNSPLH
. | TRBJ1-4 | TRBV30 | AWSVREKLF
few | TRBJ1-2 | TRBV5-4 | ASRKPGAGYGYT
few | TRBJ1-2 | TRBV4-2 | ASSPGTNKLGGYT
. | TRBJ2-4 | TRBV2 | ASSPPGSQNIQY
. | TRBJ1-1 | TRBV6-1 | ASSEGDYGSKGF
many | TRBJ1-1 | TRBV6-6 | ASSYYLRNTEAF
. | TRBJ1-2 | TRBV11-2 | ASSLGTPNYGYT
. | TRBJ2-1 | TRBV29-1 | SVGTGLRF
many | TRBJ1-2 | TRBV3-1 | ASSQDVAGYGYT
few | TRBJ2-3 | TRBV20-1 | SARETQGSDTQY
few | TRBJ2-3 | TRBV18 | ASSPPRISTDTQY
. | TRBJ1-1 | TRBV3-1 | ASSQTLRGEGF
few | TRBJ2-1 | TRBV29-1 | SVVDNEQF
many | TRBJ2-2 | TRBV29-1 | SVDMGTGELF
. | TRBJ2-3 | TRBV10-3 | AISEERGDTQY
. | TRBJ1-2 | TRBV12-3/TRBV12-4 | ASSQGGIRYGYT
few | TRBJ2-1 | TRBV5-1 | ASSLDFGGVNQF
few | TRBJ2-7 | TRBV6-5 | ASSYSPSAQGYEQY
few | TRBJ2-3 | TRBV7-3 | ASSPRGGQRNTQY
few | TRBJ2-3 | TRBV4-2 | ASSHSKNTDTQY
. | TRBJ1-6 | TRBV9 | ASSFGQNGSPLH
few | TRBJ2-6 | TRBV6-1 | ASSEARGDSGANVLT
many | TRBJ1-4 | TRBV5-8 | ASSSQGAANEKLF
. | TRBJ1-1 | TRBV5-1 | TSSKDRGLAF
. | TRBJ1-2 | TRBV25-1 | ASRGLGDGYT
few | TRBJ1-2 | TRBV5-1 | ASSLGGPSNYGYT
. | TRBJ2-7 | TRBV11-2 | ASSFLLANSYEQY
many | TRBJ1-2 | TRBV24-1 | ATSERSQPTNGYT
. | TRBJ1-1 | TRBV30 | AWSVLMNTEAF
few | TRBJ2-7 | TRBV7-9 | ASSSGGPPH
. | TRBJ2-3 | TRBV29-1 | SVDTGSVTDTQY
. | TRBJ2-5 | TRBV2 | ASSEAAETQY
few | TRBJ1-1 | TRBV2 | ASSEALQEAEAF
few | TRBJ1-1 | TRBV5-4 | ASAPGLMNTEAF
. | TRBJ2-1 | TRBV5-4 | ASIGTYNEQF
few | TRBJ1-2 | TRBV7-8 | ASSIPVGGARGGYT
few | TRBJ2-3 | TRBV27 | ASSPLPTGDSTDTQY
few | TRBJ2-5 | TRBV7-9 | ASSQTSGEH
. | TRBJ2-3 | TRBV7-3 | ASSSLGGTTDTQY